The entry that follows covers one T cell receptor (beta chain) sequence. The antigen is not known. TCRdb processed the 5' RACE reads anew with MiXCR; each CDR3 protein has one entry. The repertoire holds a few hundred thousand distinct CDR3 sequences, with around 4.1% as singletons. The data are from a study of T cells after yellow fever vaccination. The overall study: Fractions low in cell number were prepared with SMART-Seq v4 Ultra Low Input. Study-wide results and caveats: Weaker overall was a secondary response that nonetheless peaked faster, on day 5 versus 15. Most clones from primary vaccination were detected again post-booster (approximately 96% CD4, 88% CD8).

Trimming took off 2 bases at V and 3 bases at J, with 8 bases between the two ends. The CDR3 spans 13 residues. In germline, CDR1 is SGHRS, CDR2 YFSETQ. This TCR came from a man between 18 and 29 years old who received the YFV17D yellow fever vaccine. The chain carries TRBV5-1 and TRBJ2-5; D remains unclear. The sequences come from PBMCs, collected 5 days after the yellow fever booster vaccination. The CDR3 protein is CASSFFEKETQYF. The CDR3 DNA is TGCGCCAGCAGCTTTTTTGAAAAAGAGACCCAGTACTTC.